A single sample gave rise to the 5 T cell receptor beta chains below, sequenced in a study of beta chain features in type 1 diabetes. The investigators reverse transcribed all of the isolated RNA, so they sequenced expressed TCRB transcripts. Method: immunoSEQ multiplex PCR; TCRdb's copy keeps in-frame clones and lacks some. Here the sample spans a few hundred thousand clones, about 10% being singletons. Sequencing was performed on naive CD4+ T cells from blood. Receptors were obtained from a young woman in good health.

This clone turned up a few times. The chain employs TRBV5-6 and TRBJ2-3; D remains unclear. This CDR3 is built from 14 residues. V was pared by 0 bases and J by 5 bases, with 10 bases between. Germline CDR1 is SGHDT and CDR2 is YYEEEE. DNA of the CDR3: TGTGCCAGCAGCTTGGATCGGGTGGGAGATACGCAGTATTTT. Translated: CASSLDRVGDTQYF. Full variable domain (remainder filled in from reference TRBV5-6 and TRBJ2-3): DAGVTQSPTHLIKTRGQQVTLRCSPKSGHDTVSWYQQALGQGPQFIFQYYEEEERQRGNFPDRFSGHQFPNYSSELNVNALLLGDSALYLCASSLDRVGDTQYFGPGTRLTVL.

This clone was seen more than once but under ten times. The chain employs TRBV29-1 and TRBJ1-1; TRBD1 agrees at 7 bases. The trim removed 7 bases at V and 5 bases at J, leaving 10 bases unmatched. The CDR3 runs 13 residues. From germline, CDR1 is SQVTM and CDR2 ANQGSEA. DNA of the CDR3: TGCAGCGCCCAGGGACAGACAACAACTGAAGCTTTCTTT. Amino acid sequence: CSAQGQTTTEAFF.

This clone was detected only a few times. The genes are TRBV19 and TRBJ2-7; 7 bases fit TRBD2. V shed 3 bases and J 7 bases; nucleotides not matched to a gene: 9. Looked up from germline, CDR1 is LNHDA and CDR2 is SQIVND (reference sequence). CDR3 size: 14 residues. The CDR3 DNA sequence: TGTGCCAGTAGTATTGAAGCGGGATCTGGGGAGCAGTACTTC. This gives the protein CASSIEAGSGEQYF.

In its sample, this clone was seen a few times. The chain couples TRBV9 to TRBJ2-7; 8 nucleotides agree with TRBD1. This CDR3 contains 14 residues. Germline trimming cut 0 bases from V and 8 bases from J; bases unmatched to any gene: 7. Germline-derived CDR1 and CDR2 are SGDLS and YYNGEE. In DNA, the CDR3 is TGTGCCAGCAGCGTAGAGGGACAGGAGAGTAAGCAGTACTTC. As protein: CASSVEGQESKQYF.

This clone appeared many times. The chain couples TRBV30 to TRBJ2-2, with TRBD2 matching over 8 bases. The CDR3 consists of 14 residues. Unmatched junction bases numbered 3, after V lost 2 bases and J lost 4 bases. CDR1 is GTSNPN, CDR2 SVGIG, per germline (reference sequence). As DNA, the CDR3 is TGTGCCTGGAGTAATAGCGGGGCCACCGGGGAGCTGTTTTTT. This sequence encodes CAWSNSGATGELFF.